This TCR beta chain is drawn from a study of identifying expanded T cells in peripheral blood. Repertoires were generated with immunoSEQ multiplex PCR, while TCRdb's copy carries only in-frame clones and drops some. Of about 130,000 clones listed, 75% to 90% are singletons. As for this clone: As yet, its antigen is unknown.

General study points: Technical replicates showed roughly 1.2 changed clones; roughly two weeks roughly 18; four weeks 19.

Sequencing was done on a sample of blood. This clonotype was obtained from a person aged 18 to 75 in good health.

The DNA for the CDR3 is TGCAGCGTTGAAGATTCCGGGATGGCCCAGCATTTT. Translating gives CSVEDSGMAQHF. The chain employs TRBV29-1 and TRBJ1-5; D unresolved. CDR1 SQVTM and CDR2 ANQGSEA come from the germline V gene. This CDR3 comprises 12 residues. V was clipped by 0 bases and J by 11 bases, with 11 bases between them. Full variable domain (outside the CDR3, taken from reference TRBV29-1 and TRBJ1-5): SAVISQKPSRDICQRGTSLTIQCQVDSQVTMMFWYRQQPGQSLTLIATANQGSEATYESGFVIDKFPISRPNLTFSTLTVSNMSPEDSSIYLCSVEDSGMAQHFGDGTRLSIL.